Listed below are T cell receptor beta chains from one sample, sequenced in a study of blood T cell repertoires in COVID-19. Data came from immunoSEQ multiplex PCR; TCRdb stores just in-frame clones and leaves some out. The data show around 140,000 clones, more than 60% seen once. Sequences were obtained from peripheral blood. These receptor sequences come from a man aged 45-65 years with acute or convalescent COVID-19. Each CDR3 is given with its conserved first and last residue. The order of the fields is clone size, J gene, V gene, D gene, CDR3 DNA, CDR3 protein. The D gene is left open where the match is weak. Clone size, where shown, is once, few, many, or a class for clones that have expanded.

>.|TRBJ2-1|TRBV11-2|TRBD2
TGTGCCAGCAGCTTAAGTCGGGGGGGCTTCAATGAGCAGTTCTTC
CASSLSRGGFNEQFF
>.|TRBJ1-2|TRBV18|.
TGTGCCAGCTCACCCTACCGACAGCCTAATTTCTATGGCTACACCTTC
CASSPYRQPNFYGYTF
>.|TRBJ1-2|TRBV6-2/TRBV6-3|.
TGTGCCAGCAGCGTCGACACTTATGGCTACACCTTC
CASSVDTYGYTF
>.|TRBJ2-2|TRBV3-1/TRBV3-2|.
TGTGCCAGCAGCCAAGCCGGTCTGAACACCGGGGAGCTGTTTTTT
CASSQAGLNTGELFF
>.|TRBJ1-2|TRBV6-5|TRBD1
TGTGCCAGCATCACCCTGGGACAGGGGGCGCTTGGCTACACCTTC
CASITLGQGALGYTF
>.|TRBJ2-4|TRBV5-6|.
TGTGCCAGCAGCTTGGGACAGGGGAGGGGTGTGTCGCGCAAAAACATTCAGTACTTC
CASSLGQGRGVSRKNIQYF
>.|TRBJ1-5|TRBV6-2/TRBV6-3|TRBD1
TGTGCCAGCAGTAAGCGACAGGGGGCAAGCAATCAGCCCCAGCATTTT
CASSKRQGASNQPQHF
>.|TRBJ2-3|TRBV10-3|TRBD2
TGTGCCATCAGTGGGCAGGGACTACCGGATACGCAGTATTTT
CAISGQGLPDTQYF
>.|TRBJ1-2|TRBV6-2/TRBV6-3|.
TGTGCCAGCAGTCTACAGGGTGGAGCCTATGGCTACACCTTC
CASSLQGGAYGYTF
>.|TRBJ2-7|TRBV5-6|TRBD1
TGTGCCAGCAGCCCTACGACAGGGAATGAGCAGTACTTC
CASSPTTGNEQYF
>.|TRBJ1-5|TRBV4-1|.
TGCGCCAGCAGCGCACGGGGGAATAGCAATCAGCCCCAGCATTTT
CASSARGNSNQPQHF
>.|TRBJ1-3|TRBV12-3/TRBV12-4|.
TGTGCCAGCAGTTTACGGGGAAGAAACACCATATATTTT
CASSLRGRNTIYF
>.|TRBJ2-2|TRBV10-1|.
TGCGCCAGCAGTGAGTCGACTCGCGACTGGGTTAACACCGGGGAGCTGTTTTTT
CASSESTRDWVNTGELFF
>.|TRBJ1-5|TRBV2|.
TGTGCCAGCAGTGAGGAGAAGTGGCAGCCCCAGCATTTT
CASSEEKWQPQHF
>.|TRBJ1-6|TRBV7-9|TRBD1
TGTGCCAGCAGCTTTTGGGACAGGGGCCTGGTTAATTCACCCCTCCACTTT
CASSFWDRGLVNSPLHF
>.|TRBJ1-1|TRBV7-3|.
TGTGCCAGCAGCTTTCCGGGGAACACTGAAGCTTTCTTT
CASSFPGNTEAFF
>.|TRBJ1-3|TRBV5-1|.
TGCGCCAGCAGACTAGGGAGTGGAAACACCATATATTTT
CASRLGSGNTIYF
>.|TRBJ1-2|TRBV6-4|.
TGTGCCAGCCGTTCCGGGAACTATGGCTACACCTTC
CASRSGNYGYTF
>.|TRBJ1-4|TRBV6-1|.
TGTGCCAGCAGTGAATACCGGGGTGAAAAACTGTTTTTT
CASSEYRGEKLFF
>.|TRBJ1-2|TRBV2|TRBD1
TGTGCCAGCAGTGAAGCGGGACAGCCCATCGATGGCTACACCTTC
CASSEAGQPIDGYTF
>.|TRBJ1-2|TRBV5-1|TRBD1
TGCGCCAGCAGCGCTGACGGACAGGGGGCCTATGGCTACACCTTC
CASSADGQGAYGYTF
>.|TRBJ2-4|TRBV5-6|TRBD1
TGTGCCAGCAGCCCTCCAGGGGGTTCGGCCAAAAACATTCAGTACTTC
CASSPPGGSAKNIQYF
>.|TRBJ2-1|TRBV12-3/TRBV12-4|.
TGTGCCAGCAAGTCCGGAGGGTACAATGAGCAGTTCTTC
CASKSGGYNEQFF
>.|TRBJ2-7|TRBV2|TRBD2
TGTGCCAGCAGCGTTAGCGGGGGATCTTCCTACGAGCAGTACTTC
CASSVSGGSSYEQYF
>.|TRBJ1-4|TRBV5-1|.
TGCGCCAGCAGTCCCCCGGGGGACGAAAAACTGTTTTTT
CASSPPGDEKLFF
>few|TRBJ2-3|TRBV9|TRBD2
TGTGCCAGCAACGAACTAGCGGGGCCTTCGTATTTT
CASNELAGPSYF
>.|TRBJ1-2|TRBV30|.
TGTGCCTGGAGTGTAGCAAGCTATGGCTACACCTTC
CAWSVASYGYTF
>.|TRBJ1-5|TRBV9|.
TGTGCCAGCAGCGAGAACCTAAATCAGCCCCAGCATTTT
CASSENLNQPQHF
>.|TRBJ2-7|TRBV3-1/TRBV3-2|TRBD2
TGTGCCAGCAGGTCTCGAGGCGGGGGGGCCTACGAGCAGTACTTC
CASRSRGGGAYEQYF
>.|TRBJ1-2|TRBV20-1|.
TGCAGTGCTAGGGACATCTATGGCTACACCTTC
CSARDIYGYTF
>.|TRBJ1-2|TRBV9|.
TGTGCCAGCAGCGTAGGCCAGGGCGGACGCTATGGCTACACCTTC
CASSVGQGGRYGYTF
>.|TRBJ2-5|TRBV7-2|.
TGTGCCAGCAGCGATTCTTTCTTCGGGGCCCAGTACTTC
CASSDSFFGAQYF
>.|TRBJ1-2|TRBV5-1|.
TGCGCCAGCAGCTTGGATATAGTTAACTATGGCTACACCTTC
CASSLDIVNYGYTF
>.|TRBJ1-6|TRBV14|TRBD1
TGTGCCAGCAGCCAACACCGGGACAGCGGACATAATTCACCCCTCCACTTT
CASSQHRDSGHNSPLHF
>.|TRBJ2-2|TRBV5-1|.
TGCGCCAGCTCCGTCGAGATTTCCAACACCGGGGAGCTGTTTTTT
CASSVEISNTGELFF
>.|TRBJ1-2|TRBV5-1|TRBD1
TGCGCCAGCAGCATGGGACAGGGAATTGGCTACACCTTC
CASSMGQGIGYTF
>.|TRBJ1-4|TRBV5-1|TRBD1
TGCGCCAGCAGCTTGGAACCGGGACAGGGGACGGAAAAACTGTTTTTT
CASSLEPGQGTEKLFF
>few|TRBJ2-2|TRBV4-2|.
TGTGCCAGCAGCCCCGGGTCCAACACCGGGGAGCTGTTTTTT
CASSPGSNTGELFF
>.|TRBJ2-1|TRBV5-6|.
TGTGCCAGCAGCCGGTCCGGGGAGCAGTTCTTC
CASSRSGEQFF
>.|TRBJ1-1|TRBV19|.
TGTGCCAGTAGTTATCTCGGACTGACTGAAGCTTTCTTT
CASSYLGLTEAFF